These T cell receptor beta chains were read from a single sample in a study of T cell repertoires in cytomegalovirus infection. TCRdb itself ran the reads through MiXCR, one entry per CDR3 protein. Of 290,000 or so distinct CDR3 sequences in the sample, about 9.1% were seen once. The sample was PBMCs. The receptors originated from a human donor in good health (CMV status not recorded). Some clones in this sample may be carry-over from other donors' samples. The CDR3 runs from the conserved cysteine through the conserved F or W. Fields, in order: CDR3 protein, CDR3 DNA, D gene, V gene, J gene, clone size. The D gene is left open where the match is weak. Clone size is given for some rows only: seen once, a few or many times, or a class if the clone is expanded.

CDR3aa: CSASRRGQGAKAFF
CDR3nt: TGCAGTGCTTCCCGGAGGGGGCAGGGGGCTAAAGCTTTCTTT
d_gene: TRBD1
v_gene: TRBV20-1
j_gene: TRBJ1-1
abundance: many

CDR3aa: CASSSGAGGRTDTQYF
CDR3nt: TGTGCCAGCTCCTCGGGAGCGGGGGGCCGCACAGATACGCAGTATTTT
d_gene: TRBD2
v_gene: TRBV6-1
j_gene: TRBJ2-3
abundance: many

CDR3aa: CASRPQVNYGYTF
CDR3nt: TGTGCCAGCAGACCTCAGGTTAACTATGGCTACACCTTC
d_gene: .
v_gene: TRBV6-1
j_gene: TRBJ1-2
abundance: many

CDR3aa: CSASARDRGPYGYTF
CDR3nt: TGCAGTGCTAGTGCCCGGGACAGGGGTCCCTATGGCTACACCTTC
d_gene: TRBD1
v_gene: TRBV20-1
j_gene: TRBJ1-2
abundance: many

CDR3aa: CSASYGQESDTQYF
CDR3nt: TGCAGTGCTAGTTACGGACAGGAATCAGATACGCAGTATTTT
d_gene: TRBD1
v_gene: TRBV20-1
j_gene: TRBJ2-3
abundance: .

CDR3aa: CSARDGGTGRQPQHF
CDR3nt: TGCAGTGCTAGGGACGGCGGGACAGGGCGCCAGCCCCAGCATTTT
d_gene: TRBD1
v_gene: TRBV20-1
j_gene: TRBJ1-5
abundance: many

CDR3aa: CASSPIGQVYEQYF
CDR3nt: TGTGCCAGCTCACCAATCGGACAGGTCTACGAGCAGTACTTC
d_gene: TRBD1
v_gene: TRBV18
j_gene: TRBJ2-7
abundance: few

CDR3aa: CASRTGTGSIYNSPLHF
CDR3nt: TGTGCCAGCAGAACCGGGACAGGGAGTATCTATAATTCACCCCTCCACTTT
d_gene: TRBD1
v_gene: TRBV6-2/TRBV6-3
j_gene: TRBJ1-6
abundance: many

CDR3aa: CASSIKWNTGELFF
CDR3nt: TGTGCCAGTAGTATTAAGTGGAACACCGGGGAGCTGTTTTTT
d_gene: .
v_gene: TRBV19
j_gene: TRBJ2-2
abundance: .

CDR3aa: CASSQGRSEQYF
CDR3nt: TGTGCCAGCAGCCAAGGACGAAGCGAGCAGTACTTC
d_gene: .
v_gene: TRBV3-1
j_gene: TRBJ2-7
abundance: many

CDR3aa: CAISPRTSGGSGNEQFF
CDR3nt: TGTGCCATCAGTCCCCGGACTAGCGGGGGCTCCGGCAATGAGCAGTTCTTC
d_gene: TRBD2
v_gene: TRBV10-3
j_gene: TRBJ2-1
abundance: .

CDR3aa: CASSSGLAGANEQFF
CDR3nt: TGTGCCAGCAGCTCCGGACTAGCGGGGGCCAATGAGCAGTTCTTC
d_gene: TRBD2
v_gene: TRBV7-2
j_gene: TRBJ2-1
abundance: many

CDR3aa: CASADTDRAYSYNEQFF
CDR3nt: TGTGCCAGCGCCGATACGGACAGGGCTTACTCCTACAATGAGCAGTTCTTC
d_gene: TRBD1
v_gene: TRBV6-4
j_gene: TRBJ2-1
abundance: many

CDR3aa: CASSLEGQGASTEAFF
CDR3nt: TGTGCCAGCAGCTTAGAGGGACAGGGGGCGAGCACTGAAGCTTTCTTT
d_gene: TRBD1
v_gene: TRBV7-9
j_gene: TRBJ1-1
abundance: few

CDR3aa: CASSFKESGRSYNEQFF
CDR3nt: TGTGCCAGCAGCTTTAAGGAGTCAGGGAGGAGCTACAATGAGCAGTTCTTC
d_gene: .
v_gene: TRBV5-4
j_gene: TRBJ2-1
abundance: .

CDR3aa: CASSLDLWGTGDSPLHF
CDR3nt: TGTGCCAGCAGCTTAGATTTATGGGGAACAGGCGATTCACCCCTCCACTTT
d_gene: .
v_gene: TRBV7-2
j_gene: TRBJ1-6
abundance: many

CDR3aa: CASSRARAQRTGEAFF
CDR3nt: TGTGCCAGCTCCCGGGCTCGGGCGCAAAGGACGGGTGAAGCTTTCTTT
d_gene: .
v_gene: TRBV11-2
j_gene: TRBJ1-1
abundance: .

CDR3aa: CASSTWTMPGDPSYEQYF
CDR3nt: TGTGCCAGCAGTACCTGGACTATGCCGGGGGACCCCTCCTACGAGCAGTACTTC
d_gene: .
v_gene: TRBV2
j_gene: TRBJ2-7
abundance: .

CDR3aa: CASTLGATSGYGYTF
CDR3nt: TGTGCCAGCACACTCGGGGCGACAAGTGGTTATGGCTACACCTTC
d_gene: .
v_gene: TRBV28
j_gene: TRBJ1-2
abundance: many

CDR3aa: CASSARLAGINNEQFF
CDR3nt: TGTGCCAGCAGCGCGAGACTAGCGGGGATTAACAATGAGCAGTTCTTC
d_gene: TRBD2
v_gene: TRBV7-9
j_gene: TRBJ2-1
abundance: many

CDR3aa: CASSLVSRENIQYF
CDR3nt: TGTGCCAGCAGCTTAGTTTCCAGGGAAAACATTCAGTACTTC
d_gene: .
v_gene: TRBV7-2
j_gene: TRBJ2-4
abundance: many

CDR3aa: CASTVLAGEPEQFF
CDR3nt: TGTGCCAGCACCGTACTAGCGGGGGAACCTGAGCAGTTCTTC
d_gene: TRBD2
v_gene: TRBV6-2/TRBV6-3
j_gene: TRBJ2-1
abundance: many

CDR3aa: CASAPEKQGGGDEQYF
CDR3nt: TGTGCCAGCGCCCCGGAAAAGCAGGGCGGTGGGGACGAGCAGTACTTC
d_gene: .
v_gene: TRBV25-1
j_gene: TRBJ2-7
abundance: few

CDR3aa: CSARGSGGPTDTQYF
CDR3nt: TGCAGTGCTAGAGGGAGCGGGGGGCCCACAGATACGCAGTATTTT
d_gene: TRBD2
v_gene: TRBV20-1
j_gene: TRBJ2-3
abundance: many

CDR3aa: CASSPLGSSPYNEQFF
CDR3nt: TGTGCCAGCAGCCCTCTTGGCTCCTCACCGTACAATGAGCAGTTCTTC
d_gene: .
v_gene: TRBV7-9
j_gene: TRBJ2-1
abundance: many

CDR3aa: CASSSRRDRGYEQYF
CDR3nt: TGTGCCAGCAGCTCCAGAAGGGACAGGGGATACGAGCAGTACTTC
d_gene: TRBD1
v_gene: TRBV7-2
j_gene: TRBJ2-7
abundance: .

CDR3aa: CASSQGAHQGYNEQFF
CDR3nt: TGTGCCAGCAGCCAAGGGGCCCATCAGGGTTACAATGAGCAGTTCTTC
d_gene: .
v_gene: TRBV4-2
j_gene: TRBJ2-1
abundance: many

CDR3aa: CASSLLAGGRMQYF
CDR3nt: TGTGCCAGCAGTTTGTTAGCGGGGGGTCGGATGCAGTATTTT
d_gene: TRBD2
v_gene: TRBV28
j_gene: TRBJ2-3
abundance: many

CDR3aa: CSARDLAGVPNYGYTF
CDR3nt: TGCAGTGCTAGAGATCTGGCAGGGGTCCCGAACTATGGCTACACCTTC
d_gene: .
v_gene: TRBV20-1
j_gene: TRBJ1-2
abundance: many

CDR3aa: CASSLGLGSGANVLTF
CDR3nt: TGTGCCAGCAGCCTCGGACTGGGCTCTGGGGCCAACGTCCTGACTTTC
d_gene: .
v_gene: TRBV11-3
j_gene: TRBJ2-6
abundance: many

CDR3aa: CASSMMVRAPNTEAFF
CDR3nt: TGTGCCAGTAGTATGATGGTAAGGGCGCCGAACACTGAAGCTTTCTTT
d_gene: .
v_gene: TRBV19
j_gene: TRBJ1-1
abundance: few

CDR3aa: CASSFLASTEAFF
CDR3nt: TGTGCCAGCAGCTTCCTAGCCAGCACTGAAGCTTTCTTT
d_gene: .
v_gene: TRBV7-9
j_gene: TRBJ1-1
abundance: many

CDR3aa: CASSYPDMGGYNEQFF
CDR3nt: TGTGCCAGCAGTTACCCGGACATGGGGGGTTACAATGAGCAGTTCTTC
d_gene: .
v_gene: TRBV6-6
j_gene: TRBJ2-1
abundance: many

CDR3aa: CASSLDRLHF
CDR3nt: TGTGCCAGCAGTTTAGACAGGCTCCACTTT
d_gene: .
v_gene: TRBV12-3/TRBV12-4
j_gene: TRBJ1-6
abundance: many

CDR3aa: CASSFKTGRGTEAFF
CDR3nt: TGTGCCAGCAGTTTCAAGACAGGGCGGGGCACTGAGGCTTTCTTT
d_gene: TRBD1
v_gene: TRBV6-8
j_gene: TRBJ1-1
abundance: .

CDR3aa: CASSPWTGGGKHLEAFF
CDR3nt: TGTGCCAGCAGTCCATGGACAGGGGGCGGCAAACACCTTGAAGCTTTCTTT
d_gene: TRBD1
v_gene: TRBV6-1
j_gene: TRBJ1-1
abundance: many

CDR3aa: CASSTQITDTQYF
CDR3nt: TGCGCCAGCAGCACACAGATCACAGATACGCAGTATTTT
d_gene: .
v_gene: TRBV5-1
j_gene: TRBJ2-3
abundance: .

CDR3aa: CQAGTGNYGYTF
CDR3nt: TGCCAAGCAGGGACAGGCAATTATGGCTACACCTTC
d_gene: TRBD1
v_gene: TRBV29-1
j_gene: TRBJ1-2
abundance: few

CDR3aa: CASSRGPQNYGYTF
CDR3nt: TGCGCCAGCAGCCGGGGACCGCAAAACTATGGCTACACCTTC
d_gene: .
v_gene: TRBV5-1
j_gene: TRBJ1-2
abundance: .

CDR3aa: CASSYIGSLNEQFF
CDR3nt: TGTGCCAGCAGTTACATCGGGTCCTTAAATGAGCAGTTCTTC
d_gene: .
v_gene: TRBV6-5
j_gene: TRBJ2-1
abundance: many

CDR3aa: CASSFMAGLQYF
CDR3nt: TGTGCCAGCAGTTTTATGGCGGGGCTGCAGTACTTC
d_gene: .
v_gene: TRBV12-3/TRBV12-4
j_gene: TRBJ2-7
abundance: many

CDR3aa: CASSPLGGSTDTQYF
CDR3nt: TGTGCCAGCTCACCACTGGGGGGGAGCACAGATACGCAGTATTTT
d_gene: TRBD2
v_gene: TRBV18
j_gene: TRBJ2-3
abundance: .

CDR3aa: CASSLARGGFEQYF
CDR3nt: TGTGCCAGCAGTTTAGCGCGGGGAGGATTCGAGCAGTACTTC
d_gene: .
v_gene: TRBV12-3/TRBV12-4
j_gene: TRBJ2-7
abundance: many

CDR3aa: CASSEWEGATYGYTF
CDR3nt: TGTGCCAGCAGTGAATGGGAGGGGGCGACCTATGGCTACACCTTC
d_gene: TRBD1
v_gene: TRBV25-1
j_gene: TRBJ1-2
abundance: many

CDR3aa: CSVEVSSYEQYF
CDR3nt: TGCAGCGTTGAAGTGAGCTCCTACGAGCAGTACTTC
d_gene: .
v_gene: TRBV29-1
j_gene: TRBJ2-7
abundance: many

CDR3aa: CASSTGGTVGTEAFF
CDR3nt: TGTGCCAGTAGTACCGGCGGGACAGTTGGCACTGAAGCTTTCTTT
d_gene: TRBD1
v_gene: TRBV19
j_gene: TRBJ1-1
abundance: many

CDR3aa: CASSLGSAATYEQYF
CDR3nt: TGTGCCAGCAGCTTGGGGTCGGCGGCGACGTATGAGCAGTACTTC
d_gene: .
v_gene: TRBV7-2
j_gene: TRBJ2-7
abundance: many

CDR3aa: CASSLGGRDTDTQYF
CDR3nt: TGTGCCAGCAGCTTAGGGGGCAGGGACACAGATACGCAGTATTTT
d_gene: .
v_gene: TRBV11-3
j_gene: TRBJ2-3
abundance: many

CDR3aa: CASSLLNLEAFF
CDR3nt: TGTGCCAGCAGTTTACTGAACCTTGAAGCTTTCTTT
d_gene: .
v_gene: TRBV28
j_gene: TRBJ1-1
abundance: .

CDR3aa: CSVESGRGSIIETQYF
CDR3nt: TGCAGCGTTGAATCGGGCAGGGGGTCGATTATTGAGACCCAGTACTTC
d_gene: TRBD1
v_gene: TRBV29-1
j_gene: TRBJ2-5
abundance: .

CDR3aa: CASSFSGVSYEQYF
CDR3nt: TGCGCCAGCAGCTTTAGCGGGGTATCCTACGAGCAGTACTTC
d_gene: TRBD2
v_gene: TRBV5-1
j_gene: TRBJ2-7
abundance: few

CDR3aa: CASTPAGGNEQFF
CDR3nt: TGTGCCAGCACCCCCGCGGGGGGAAATGAGCAGTTCTTC
d_gene: TRBD2
v_gene: TRBV7-6
j_gene: TRBJ2-1
abundance: many

CDR3aa: CASSLTGSNTGELFF
CDR3nt: TGCGCCAGCAGCTTGACAGGGTCGAACACCGGGGAGCTGTTTTTT
d_gene: .
v_gene: TRBV5-1
j_gene: TRBJ2-2
abundance: .